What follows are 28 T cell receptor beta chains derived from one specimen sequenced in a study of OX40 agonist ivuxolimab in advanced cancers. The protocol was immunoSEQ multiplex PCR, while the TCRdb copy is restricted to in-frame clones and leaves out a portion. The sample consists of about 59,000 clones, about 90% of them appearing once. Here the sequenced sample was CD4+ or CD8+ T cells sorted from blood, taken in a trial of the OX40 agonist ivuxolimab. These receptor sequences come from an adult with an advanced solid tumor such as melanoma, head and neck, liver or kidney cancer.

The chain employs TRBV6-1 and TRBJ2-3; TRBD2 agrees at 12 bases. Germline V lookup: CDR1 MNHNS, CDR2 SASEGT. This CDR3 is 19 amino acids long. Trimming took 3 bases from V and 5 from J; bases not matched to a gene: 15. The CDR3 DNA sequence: TGTGCCAGCAGTGAGTTACTAGCGGGGGGACCCCCATTGGGAGATACGCAGTATTTT. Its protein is CASSELLAGGPPLGDTQYF.

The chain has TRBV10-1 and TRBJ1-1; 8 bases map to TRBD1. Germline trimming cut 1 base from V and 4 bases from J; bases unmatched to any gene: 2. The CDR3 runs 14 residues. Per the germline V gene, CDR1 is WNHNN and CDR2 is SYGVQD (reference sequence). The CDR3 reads CASSEFTGGTEAFF. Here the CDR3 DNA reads TGCGCCAGCAGTGAGTTCACAGGGGGCACTGAAGCTTTCTTT.

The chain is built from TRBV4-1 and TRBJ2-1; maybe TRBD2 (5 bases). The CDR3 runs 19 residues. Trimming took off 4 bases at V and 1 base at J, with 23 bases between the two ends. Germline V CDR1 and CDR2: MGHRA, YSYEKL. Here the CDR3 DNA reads TGCGCCAGCAGCCTCCCCCCGCTAGGGAGCGTTGGGTCCTACAATGAGCAGTTCTTC. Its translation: CASSLPPLGSVGSYNEQFF.

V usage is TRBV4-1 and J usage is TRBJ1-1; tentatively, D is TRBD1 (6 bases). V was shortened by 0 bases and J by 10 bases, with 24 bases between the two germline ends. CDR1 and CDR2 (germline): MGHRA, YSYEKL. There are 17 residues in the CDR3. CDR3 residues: CASSQDLLGGRFGRAFF. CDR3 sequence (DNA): TGCGCCAGCAGCCAAGATCTTTTGGGGGGGCGTTTCGGTAGAGCTTTCTTT.

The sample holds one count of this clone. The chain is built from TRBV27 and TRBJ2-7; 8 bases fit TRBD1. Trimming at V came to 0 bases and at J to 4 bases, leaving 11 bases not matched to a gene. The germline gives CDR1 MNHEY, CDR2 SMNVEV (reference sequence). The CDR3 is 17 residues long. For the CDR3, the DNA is TGTGCCAGCAGTTTATCGAGGGGACAGGTCCGTGGGTACGAGCAGTACTTC. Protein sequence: CASSLSRGQVRGYEQYF.

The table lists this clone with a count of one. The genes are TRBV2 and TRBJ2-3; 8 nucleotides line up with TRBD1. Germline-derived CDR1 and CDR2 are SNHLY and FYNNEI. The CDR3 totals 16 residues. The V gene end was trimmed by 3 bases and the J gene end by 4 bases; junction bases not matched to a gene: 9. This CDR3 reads CASSEGWTGMSDTQYF. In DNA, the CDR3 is TGTGCCAGCAGTGAGGGGTGGACAGGGATGTCAGATACGCAGTATTTT.

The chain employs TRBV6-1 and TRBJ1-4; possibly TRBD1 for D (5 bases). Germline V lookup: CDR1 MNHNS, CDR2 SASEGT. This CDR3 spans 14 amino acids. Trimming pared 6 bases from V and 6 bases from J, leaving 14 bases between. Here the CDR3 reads CASSMSGNDEKLFF. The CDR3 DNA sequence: TGTGCCAGCAGCATGTCAGGGAATGATGAAAAACTGTTTTTT.

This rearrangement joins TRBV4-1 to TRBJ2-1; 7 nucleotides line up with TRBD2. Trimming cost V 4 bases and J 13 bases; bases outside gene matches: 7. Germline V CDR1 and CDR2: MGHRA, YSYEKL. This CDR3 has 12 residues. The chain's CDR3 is CASSRDYNHQFF. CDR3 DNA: TGCGCCAGCAGCCGGGACTACAATCATCAGTTCTTC.

The CDR3 coding sequence is TGTGCCAGCCAAATCCAGGGAGCCTACGAGCAGTACTTC. This codes for CASQIQGAYEQYF. The gene calls are TRBV7-9 and TRBJ2-7, with D possibly called TRBD1 or TRBD2 (5 bases each). The CDR3 covers 13 residues. Trimming removed 8 bases from V and 2 bases from J, with 13 bases in between. Germline V gives CDR1 SEHNR, CDR2 FQNEAQ (reference sequence).

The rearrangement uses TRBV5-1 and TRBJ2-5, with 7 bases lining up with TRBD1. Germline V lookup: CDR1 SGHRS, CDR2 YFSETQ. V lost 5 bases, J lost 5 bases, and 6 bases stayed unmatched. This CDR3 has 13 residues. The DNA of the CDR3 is TGCGCCAGCAGAATAGACAGGGCGGAGACCCAGTACTTC. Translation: CASRIDRAETQYF.

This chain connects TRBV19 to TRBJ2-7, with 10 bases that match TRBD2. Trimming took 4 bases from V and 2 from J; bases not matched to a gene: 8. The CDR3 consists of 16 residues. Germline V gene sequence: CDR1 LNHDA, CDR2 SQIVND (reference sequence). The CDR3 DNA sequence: TGTGCCAGTAGTACCTCGTGGACTAGCGGAGCCTACGAGCAGTACTTC. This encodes CASSTSWTSGAYEQYF.

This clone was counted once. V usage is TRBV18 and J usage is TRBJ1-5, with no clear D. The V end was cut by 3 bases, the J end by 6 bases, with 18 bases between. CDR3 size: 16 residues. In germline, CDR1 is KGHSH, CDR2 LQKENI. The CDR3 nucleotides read TGTGCCAGCTCACCTCTTGGTACGCGGGCACCTCAGCCCCAGCATTTT. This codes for CASSPLGTRAPQPQHF.

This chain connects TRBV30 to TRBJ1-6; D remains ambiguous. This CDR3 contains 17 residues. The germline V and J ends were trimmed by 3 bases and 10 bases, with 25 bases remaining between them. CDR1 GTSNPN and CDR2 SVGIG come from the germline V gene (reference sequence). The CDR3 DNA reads TGTGCCTGGAGAACAATGAGCTCGCCGCTAGCCTGGTCACCCCTCCACTTT. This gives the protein CAWRTMSSPLAWSPLHF.

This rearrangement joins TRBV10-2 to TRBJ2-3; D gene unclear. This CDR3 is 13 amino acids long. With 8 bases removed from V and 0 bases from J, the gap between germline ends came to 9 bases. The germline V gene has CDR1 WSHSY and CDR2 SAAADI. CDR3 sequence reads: CASGPPSTDTQYF. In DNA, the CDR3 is TGCGCCAGCGGCCCTCCTAGCACAGATACGCAGTATTTT.

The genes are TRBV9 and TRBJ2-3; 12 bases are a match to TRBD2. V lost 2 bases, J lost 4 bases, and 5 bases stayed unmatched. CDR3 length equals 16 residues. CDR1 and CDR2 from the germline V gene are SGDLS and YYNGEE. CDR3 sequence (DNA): TGTGCCAGCAGCGTCGGACTAGCGGGGTCACCAGATACGCAGTATTTT. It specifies CASSVGLAGSPDTQYF.

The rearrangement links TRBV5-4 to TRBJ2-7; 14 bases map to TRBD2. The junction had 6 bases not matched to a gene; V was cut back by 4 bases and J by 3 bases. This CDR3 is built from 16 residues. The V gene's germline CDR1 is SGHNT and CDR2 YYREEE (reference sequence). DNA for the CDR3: TGTGCCAGCAGCACCAGACTAGCGGGGGGGATCTACGAGCAGTACTTC. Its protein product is CASSTRLAGGIYEQYF.

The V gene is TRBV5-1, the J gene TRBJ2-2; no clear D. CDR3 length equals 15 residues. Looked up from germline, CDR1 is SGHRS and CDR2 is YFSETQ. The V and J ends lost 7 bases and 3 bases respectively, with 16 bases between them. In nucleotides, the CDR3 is TGCGCCAGCCAGGTCGGAGTGAAGGACACCGGGGAGCTGTTTTTT. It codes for CASQVGVKDTGELFF.

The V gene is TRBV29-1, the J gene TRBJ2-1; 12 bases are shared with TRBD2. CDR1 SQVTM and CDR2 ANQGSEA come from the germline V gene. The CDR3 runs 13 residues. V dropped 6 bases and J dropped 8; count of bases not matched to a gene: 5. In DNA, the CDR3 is TGCAGCGTCCGGACTAGCGGGGCCTATGAGCAGTTCTTC. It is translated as CSVRTSGAYEQFF.

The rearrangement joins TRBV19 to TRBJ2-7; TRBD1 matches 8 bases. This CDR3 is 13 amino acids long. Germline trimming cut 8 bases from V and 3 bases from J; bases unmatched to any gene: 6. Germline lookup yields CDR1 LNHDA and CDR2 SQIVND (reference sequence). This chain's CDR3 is CASETGDGYEQYF. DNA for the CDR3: TGTGCCAGTGAGACAGGGGACGGCTACGAGCAGTACTTC.

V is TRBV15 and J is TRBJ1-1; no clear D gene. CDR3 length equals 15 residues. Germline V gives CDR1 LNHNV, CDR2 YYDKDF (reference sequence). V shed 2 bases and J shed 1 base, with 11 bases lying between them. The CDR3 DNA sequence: TGTGCCACCAGCAGACCCGGACGGCCGAACACTGAAGCTTTCTTT. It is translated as CATSRPGRPNTEAFF.

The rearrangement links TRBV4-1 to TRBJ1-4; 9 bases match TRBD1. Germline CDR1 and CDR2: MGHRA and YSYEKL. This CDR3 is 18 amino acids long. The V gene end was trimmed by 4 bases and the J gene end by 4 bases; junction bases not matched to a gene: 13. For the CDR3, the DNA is TGCGCCAGCAGCCCACTTATTTGGCCGGGACAGGGTAATGAAAAACTGTTTTTT. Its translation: CASSPLIWPGQGNEKLFF.

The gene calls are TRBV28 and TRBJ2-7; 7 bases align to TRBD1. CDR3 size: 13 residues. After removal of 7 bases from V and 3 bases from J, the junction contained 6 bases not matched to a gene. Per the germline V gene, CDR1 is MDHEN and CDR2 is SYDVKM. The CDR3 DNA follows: TGTGCCAGCACTCGCCCAGGGGGCTACGAGCAGTACTTC. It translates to CASTRPGGYEQYF.

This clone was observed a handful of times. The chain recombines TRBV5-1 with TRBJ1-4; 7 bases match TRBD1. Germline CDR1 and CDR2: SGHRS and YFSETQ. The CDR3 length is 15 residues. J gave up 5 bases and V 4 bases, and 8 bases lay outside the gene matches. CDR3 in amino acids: CASSRGDRQNEKLFF. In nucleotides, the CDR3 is TGCGCCAGCAGCAGAGGGGACAGACAAAATGAAAAACTGTTTTTT.

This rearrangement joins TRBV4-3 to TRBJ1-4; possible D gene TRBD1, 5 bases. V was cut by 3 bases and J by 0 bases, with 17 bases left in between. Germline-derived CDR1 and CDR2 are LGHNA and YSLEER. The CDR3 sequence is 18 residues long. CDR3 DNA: TGCGCCAGCAGCCATCGCGACCTGAGGGACCCAACTAATGAAAAACTGTTTTTT. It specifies CASSHRDLRDPTNEKLFF.

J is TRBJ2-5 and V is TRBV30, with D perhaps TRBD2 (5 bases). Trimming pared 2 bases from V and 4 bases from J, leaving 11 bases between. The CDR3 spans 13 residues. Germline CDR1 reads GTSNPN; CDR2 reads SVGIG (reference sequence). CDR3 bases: TGTGCCTGGAGTTTCCAGGACTTAGAGACCCAGTACTTC. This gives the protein CAWSFQDLETQYF. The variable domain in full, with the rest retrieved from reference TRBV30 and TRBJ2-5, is SQTIHQWPATLVQPVGSPLSLECTVEGTSNPNLYWYRQAAGRGLQLLFYSVGIGQISSEVPQNLSASRPQDRQFILSSKKLLLSDSGFYLCAWSFQDLETQYFGPGTRLLVL.

The DNA of the CDR3 is TGCGCCAGCAGCCCGCGGACTAGCGGGGGGGCCCGCACCGGGGAGCTGTTTTTT. The encoded protein is CASSPRTSGGARTGELFF. The V gene is TRBV4-1, the J gene TRBJ2-2; 15 positions agree with TRBD2. The V segment lost 4 bases and the J segment 4 bases; nucleotides outside the gene matches: 7. The CDR3 sequence is 18 residues long. CDR1 MGHRA and CDR2 YSYEKL come from the germline V gene.

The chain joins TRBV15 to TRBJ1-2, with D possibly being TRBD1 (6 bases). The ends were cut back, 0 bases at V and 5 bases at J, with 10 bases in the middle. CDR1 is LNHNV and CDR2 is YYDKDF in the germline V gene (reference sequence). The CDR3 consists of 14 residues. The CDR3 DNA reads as TGTGCCACCAGCAGAGACAGGGGTTCATATGGCTACACCTTC. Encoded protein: CATSRDRGSYGYTF.

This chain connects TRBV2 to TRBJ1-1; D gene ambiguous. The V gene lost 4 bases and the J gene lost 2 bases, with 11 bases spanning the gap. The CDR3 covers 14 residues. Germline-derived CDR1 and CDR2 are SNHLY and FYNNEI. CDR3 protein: CASSAQVTNTEAFF. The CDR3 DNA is TGTGCCAGCAGTGCGCAGGTCACCAACACTGAAGCTTTCTTT.